The source of this T cell receptor beta chain is a study of shared T cell receptors in the human thymus. The germline CDR1 and CDR2 sequences are MNHEY and SVGAGI. Trimming pared 0 bases from V and 0 bases from J, leaving 6 bases between. CDR3 length: 15 amino acids. Profiled with immunoSEQ multiplex PCR; TCRdb holds only in-frame clones, not every one. The table has more than 550,000 clones, approximately 83% seen once. These data were also reused for a study on human thymus T cells. That work states: Donor material was obtained from healthy Finnish infants undergoing corrective surgery for congenital heart defects. The thymus was resected at corrective cardiac surgery. Use of V and J genes seemed skewed within the thymic and blood repertoires. Related research has reported that thymic repertoires overlap highly among unrelated individuals.

This receptor was identified in a girl under two years old with a congenital heart defect. The J gene is TRBJ1-5, the V gene TRBV6-5, with D unclear. The specimen sequenced was thymocytes. CDR3 in DNA: TGTGCCAGCAGTTACTCGGAGAATAGCAATCAGCCCCAGCATTTT. Translating gives CASSYSENSNQPQHF.